The T cell receptor (beta chain) under discussion was sequenced for a study of T cell changes during pregnancy in multiple sclerosis. Unmatched junction bases numbered 4, after V lost 1 base and J lost 2 bases. CDR3 length: 16 amino acids. Germline CDR1 and CDR2: SGHNT and YENEEA. Produced via immunoSEQ multiplex PCR; TCRdb's table is partial and in-frame only. The sample gives some 37,000 clones, 80% to 95% of which show up once; approximately 0.35% is in the top ten. The starting material was CD4+ T cells from peripheral blood mononuclear cells, obtained after pregnancy. The chain links TRBV11-3 to TRBJ2-1, with TRBD2 matching 8 bases. This TCR was sampled from a female donor in good health, enrolled as a control in a pregnancy study. The CDR3 spells CASSLVPGGAYNEQFF. DNA for the CDR3: TGTGCCAGCAGCTTAGTACCGGGAGGGGCCTACAATGAGCAGTTCTTC.